This entry lists 27 T cell receptor beta chains sequenced from one sample in a study of siplizumab effects on memory and regulatory T cells. Repertoires were generated with immunoSEQ multiplex PCR, while TCRdb's copy carries only in-frame clones and drops some. In the table there are tens of thousands of clones, 75% to 90% of which are singletons. Input material: Tregs sorted from blood. Receptors were obtained from a human donor in good health.

Concerning this clone itself: The sample holds other DNA sequences that translate to the same CDR3. This chain links TRBV20-1 with TRBJ2-3; D call uncertain. Trimming removed 3 bases at V and 6 bases at J, with 4 bases between. Germline CDR1 and CDR2: DFQATT and SNEGSKA (reference sequence). This CDR3 region has 10 residues. The CDR3 loop is CSASVDTQYF. CDR3 nucleotide sequence: TGCAGTGCTAGTGTCGATACGCAGTATTTT.

The DNA for the CDR3 is TGCGCCAGCAGCTTGGGGGCAGGATACAATGAGCAGTTCTTC. Protein product: CASSLGAGYNEQFF. The genes are TRBV5-1 and TRBJ2-1, with D unclear. V lost 0 bases and J 4 bases, leaving 8 bases between the germline ends. The CDR3 is 14 residues long. The germline V gene has CDR1 SGHRS and CDR2 YFSETQ.

The rearrangement uses TRBV7-3 and TRBJ2-2; D call uncertain. Germline assignment: CDR1 SGHTA and CDR2 FQGTGA. Trimming pared 5 bases from V and 1 base from J, leaving 5 bases between. The CDR3 extends over 13 amino acids. The CDR3 here is CASSVMNTGELFF. In DNA, the CDR3 is TGTGCCAGCAGCGTAATGAACACCGGGGAGCTGTTTTTT. The whole variable domain, remainder taken from reference TRBV7-3 and TRBJ2-2, is GAGVSQTPSNKVTEKGKYVELRCDPISGHTALYWYRQSLGQGPEFLIYFQGTGAADDSGLPNDRFFAVRPEGSVSTLKIQRTERGDSAVYLCASSVMNTGELFFGEGSRLTVL.

This chain joins TRBV6-4 and TRBJ1-2; a weak D match, TRBD1 (6 bases). This CDR3 has 14 residues. Germline lookup yields CDR1 MRHNA and CDR2 SNTAGT. The germline V and J ends were trimmed by 6 bases and 3 bases, with 14 bases remaining between them. In DNA form, the CDR3 reads TGTGCCAGCAGAAGGGGGGCAGGGGACTATGGCTACACCTTC. Translating gives CASRRGAGDYGYTF.

The rearrangement joins TRBV5-1 to TRBJ2-2; 7 nucleotides line up with TRBD1. Germline V gene sequence: CDR1 SGHRS, CDR2 YFSETQ. The CDR3 has 14 amino acids. Trimming removed 0 bases from V and 6 bases from J; junction bases left unmatched: 2. CDR3 DNA: TGCGCCAGCAGCTTGGCTGACAGGGCCGGGGAGCTGTTTTTT. Translating gives CASSLADRAGELFF.

This chain joins TRBV7-2 and TRBJ1-1; 9 bases map to TRBD1. Germline V gene lookup returns CDR1 SGHTA and CDR2 FQGNSA. This CDR3 contains 15 residues. The trim removed 1 base at V and 7 bases at J, leaving 7 bases unmatched. The CDR3 here is CASSLGGTGTDEAFF. The CDR3 bases are TGTGCCAGCAGCTTAGGAGGGACAGGGACCGATGAAGCTTTCTTT.

The chain employs TRBV7-2 and TRBJ2-4; D gene uncertain. The ends were cut back, 5 bases at V and 0 bases at J, with 11 bases in the middle. The CDR3 extends over 15 amino acids. Germline V gives CDR1 SGHTA, CDR2 FQGNSA. The DNA of the CDR3 is TGTGCCAGCAGCCCCGCCATACTAGCCAAAAACATTCAGTACTTC. It specifies CASSPAILAKNIQYF.

This chain connects TRBV19 to TRBJ1-2; D is undetermined. V shed 9 bases and J shed 4 bases, with 9 bases lying between them. The CDR3 covers 11 residues. Germline CDR1 and CDR2: LNHDA and SQIVND (reference sequence). This CDR3 reads CASRAGYGYTF. CDR3 bases: TGTGCCAGCCGGGCCGGCTATGGCTACACCTTC.

The chain couples TRBV5-5 to TRBJ2-1, with TRBD2 as a possible D gene (5 bases). CDR1 SGHKS and CDR2 YYEKEE come from the germline V gene (reference sequence). This CDR3 has 14 amino acids. Trimming cost V 2 bases and J 5 bases, with 11 bases left between them. The CDR3 loop reads CASSLLRADNEQFF. The CDR3 region has the DNA TGTGCCAGCAGCTTACTGCGGGCGGACAATGAGCAGTTCTTC. Combining the CDR3 with reference TRBV5-5 and TRBJ2-1 gives the whole variable domain DAGVTQSPTHLIKTRGQQVTLRCSPISGHKSVSWYQQVLGQGPQFIFQYYEKEERGRGNFPDRFSARQFPNYSSELNVNALLLGDSALYLCASSLLRADNEQFFGPGTRLTVL.

The DNA of the CDR3 is TGTGCCAGCAGCTTCGCTCAGGGAGGGCGAGAGACCCAGTACTTC. Protein: CASSFAQGGRETQYF. This rearrangement joins TRBV5-4 to TRBJ2-5, with TRBD2 matching 7 bases. This CDR3 has 15 amino acids. Trimming took 2 bases from V and 4 from J; bases not matched to a gene: 8. The germline V gene encodes CDR1 SGHNT and CDR2 YYREEE (reference sequence).

The chain couples TRBV10-3 to TRBJ1-4, with a possible D match to TRBD1 (5 bases). The V end lost 0 bases, the J end lost 1 base, and 6 bases lay between the germline ends. The CDR3 runs 15 residues. The germline CDR1 and CDR2 sequences are ENHRY and SYGVKD. The CDR3, as DNA: TGTGCCATCAGTGAGTCGAGGGGAACTAATGAAAAACTGTTTTTT. Translating gives CAISESRGTNEKLFF.

The V call is TRBV7-6, the J call TRBJ1-6; 8 bases align to TRBD1. CDR1 and CDR2 from the germline V gene are SGHVS and FNYEAQ. Unmatched junction bases numbered 3, after V lost 4 bases and J lost 7 bases. CDR3 size: 14 residues. CDR3 sequence: CASSSTGENSPLHF. As DNA, the CDR3 is TGTGCCAGCAGCTCGACAGGGGAGAATTCACCCCTCCACTTT.

The chain uses TRBV2 and TRBJ1-3, with TRBD1 matching over 8 bases. Germline V gene sequence: CDR1 SNHLY, CDR2 FYNNEI. With 6 bases clipped from V and 0 bases from J, the junction kept 1 base outside the gene matches. This CDR3 comprises 14 residues. The CDR3: CASRTGGSGNTIYF. The DNA for the CDR3 is TGTGCCAGCAGAACAGGGGGCTCTGGAAACACCATATATTTT.

The rearrangement links TRBV30 to TRBJ2-1, with TRBD2 identical over 11 bases. The germline CDR1 and CDR2 sequences are GTSNPN and SVGIG (reference sequence). The J segment lost 6 bases and the V segment lost 6 bases, leaving 4 bases of the junction unmatched. The CDR3 spans 13 residues. This CDR3 reads CACNSGRVNEQFF. CDR3 in DNA: TGTGCCTGCAATAGCGGGAGGGTCAATGAGCAGTTCTTC.

The genes are TRBV21-1 and TRBJ1-5. TRBV21-1 is labeled a pseudogene. This CDR3 is 19 amino acids long. CDR3 region: CASSKGVSGTGSSNQPQHF. The CDR3 nucleotides are TGTGCCAGCAGCAAAGGTGTATCGGGAACAGGTTCAAGCAATCAGCCCCAGCATTTT.

The V call is TRBV7-3, the J call TRBJ2-1, with TRBD1 matching 8 bases. This CDR3 has 15 amino acids. V shed 2 bases and J 3 bases; nucleotides not matched to a gene: 3. Germline V lookup: CDR1 SGHTA, CDR2 FQGTGA. CDR3 residues: CASSLAGQVYNEQFF. The CDR3 DNA is TGTGCCAGCAGCTTAGCGGGACAGGTCTACAATGAGCAGTTCTTC.

The V and J genes are TRBV5-1 and TRBJ2-1; D could derive from TRBD1 or TRBD2 (5 bases each). CDR3 length: 15 residues. V was shortened by 2 bases and J by 4 bases, with 13 bases between the two germline ends. Germline-derived CDR1 and CDR2 are SGHRS and YFSETQ. The DNA for the CDR3 is TGCGCCAGCAGCTTAGACGGGACCACTTACAATGAGCAGTTCTTC. It specifies CASSLDGTTYNEQFF.

The gene calls are TRBV19 and TRBJ2-2, with D hard to call. Trimming removed 6 bases from V and 4 bases from J, with 15 bases in between. Germline CDR1 is LNHDA and CDR2 is SQIVND (reference sequence). The CDR3 has 15 amino acids. This chain's CDR3 is CASSPLGRRTGELFF. In DNA form, the CDR3 reads TGTGCCAGTAGCCCCCTAGGCAGGCGCACCGGGGAGCTGTTTTTT.

The rearrangement uses TRBV4-2 and TRBJ2-3; 8 nucleotides align to TRBD2. Germline V gene data show CDR1 as LGHNA and CDR2 as YNFKEQ. This CDR3 region has 15 residues. Trimming at V came to 4 bases and at J to 3 bases, leaving 6 bases not matched to a gene. CDR3: CASSRTGGATDTQYF. CDR3 coding DNA: TGTGCCAGCAGCCGCACGGGGGGGGCTACAGATACGCAGTATTTT.

This chain joins TRBV6-5 and TRBJ1-5; D is unclear. CDR1 and CDR2 from the germline V gene are MNHEY and SVGAGI. The V gene lost 2 bases and the J gene lost 4 bases, with 9 bases spanning the gap. This CDR3 has 14 amino acids. CDR3 loop: CASSYGPDNQPQHF. CDR3 bases: TGTGCCAGCAGTTACGGGCCCGATAATCAGCCCCAGCATTTT.

The chain is built from TRBV5-6 and TRBJ1-2; 7 bases are shared with TRBD1. V lost 4 bases and J lost 5; bases outside the gene matches: 5. Germline CDR1 and CDR2: SGHDT and YYEEEE. The CDR3 covers 13 residues. The CDR3, as DNA: TGTGCCAGCAGCAGGGGGCGCGGGTATGGCTACACCTTC. It is translated as CASSRGRGYGYTF.

The genes are TRBV7-2 and TRBJ2-7; the D gene is possibly TRBD2 (6 bases). The CDR3 extends over 15 amino acids. Germline V gene sequence: CDR1 SGHTA, CDR2 FQGNSA. The V end was cut by 2 bases, the J end by 0 bases, with 11 bases between. The CDR3: CASSLSWEDSYEQYF. The CDR3 nucleotides are TGTGCCAGCAGCTTAAGCTGGGAGGACTCCTACGAGCAGTACTTC.

This chain links TRBV28 with TRBJ2-5; 11 bases match TRBD1. This CDR3 region has 17 residues. With V trimmed by 6 bases and J by 5 bases, 14 bases remained unmatched. The germline V gene encodes CDR1 MDHEN and CDR2 SYDVKM. CDR3 protein: CASRQGPGQGAMETQYF. In DNA form, the CDR3 reads TGTGCCAGCAGACAAGGGCCCGGACAGGGGGCGATGGAGACCCAGTACTTC.

The rearrangement uses TRBV10-3 and TRBJ1-5, with TRBD1 as a possible D gene (6 bases). CDR3 size: 13 residues. The V end was cut by 4 bases, the J end by 5 bases, with 9 bases between. Germline CDR1 reads ENHRY; CDR2 reads SYGVKD. Here the CDR3 reads CAISGTADQPQHF. CDR3 sequence (DNA): TGTGCCATCAGTGGGACAGCGGATCAGCCCCAGCATTTT.

The chain uses TRBV28 and TRBJ2-7; 7 positions agree with TRBD1. V trimming: 8 bases; J trimming: 6 bases; junction bases outside the gene matches: 10. The V gene's germline CDR1 is MDHEN and CDR2 SYDVKM. This CDR3 comprises 13 residues. CDR3 protein: CASRNRGRSEQYF. In DNA form, the CDR3 reads TGTGCCAGCCGGAACAGGGGTCGGAGCGAGCAGTACTTC. Looking up the rest from reference TRBV28 and TRBJ2-7 gives the full variable domain: DVKVTQSSRYLVKRTGEKVFLECVQDMDHENMFWYRQDPGLGLRLIYFSYDVKMKEKGDIPEGYSVSREKKERFSLILESASTNQTSMYLCASRNRGRSEQYFGPGTRLTVT.

The chain couples TRBV7-2 to TRBJ1-6; D may be TRBD1 (5 bases). V gave up 6 bases and J gave up 6 bases, with 18 bases separating them. Looked up from germline, CDR1 is SGHTA and CDR2 is FQGNSA. This CDR3 spans 16 amino acids. In DNA form, the CDR3 reads TGTGCCAGCAGACGAGGGTCGCTGGGACCTAATTCACCCCTCCACTTT. Residues: CASRRGSLGPNSPLHF. The complete variable domain, with remaining parts taken from reference TRBV7-2 and TRBJ1-6, reads GAGVSQSPSNKVTEKGKDVELRCDPISGHTALYWYRQSLGQGLEFLIYFQGNSAPDKSGLPSDRFSAERTGGSVSTLTIQRTQQEDSAVYLCASRRGSLGPNSPLHFGNGTRLTVT.

The chain has TRBV7-3 and TRBJ2-1; 14 bases align to TRBD2. The trim removed 4 bases at V and 1 base at J, leaving 6 bases unmatched. Germline V gene sequence: CDR1 SGHTA, CDR2 FQGTGA. CDR3 length equals 18 residues. The CDR3 protein is CASSSQGLAGASYNEQFF. The CDR3 bases are TGTGCCAGCAGCTCTCAGGGACTAGCGGGAGCTTCCTACAATGAGCAGTTCTTC.